What follows is one TCR beta chain and its context. This CDR3 spans 14 amino acids. Trimming shortened V by 1 base and J by 5 bases, and 10 bases separated the two germline ends. Per germline, CDR1 SGHKS and CDR2 YYEKEE (reference sequence). These data belong to a study of blood T cell repertoires in COVID-19. Study context: T cells, B-cell-depleted T cells, or PBMCs provided the cDNA or gDNA that served as material.

Only in-frame clones appear in the TCRdb table, and some are missing; sequencing was by immunoSEQ multiplex PCR. The sample records 31,000 or so clones, roughly nine tenths being singletons. V usage is TRBV5-5 and J usage is TRBJ1-5; possibly TRBD1 for D (6 bases). Sequencing used peripheral blood. The TCR comes from a man older than 75 with acute or convalescent COVID-19. In DNA, the CDR3 is TGTGCCAGCAGCTTGAATCCAGGGGATCAGCCCCAGCATTTT. It yields the protein CASSLNPGDQPQHF.